The 15 T cell receptor beta chains below were found in one sample sequenced in a study of OX40 agonist ivuxolimab in advanced cancers. Generated by immunoSEQ multiplex PCR, the TCRdb table keeps only in-frame clones and is missing some. The data show almost 85,000 clones, with around 84% seen just once and 6.5% held by the top ten. Here the sequenced sample was CD4+ or CD8+ T cells sorted from blood, taken in a trial of the OX40 agonist ivuxolimab. All receptors come from an adult with an advanced solid tumor such as melanoma, head and neck, liver or kidney cancer.

The chain combines TRBV2 with TRBJ2-5; 8 bases line up with TRBD1. The ends lost 3 bases at V and 2 bases at J; junction bases unmatched: 5. Germline values: CDR1 SNHLY, CDR2 FYNNEI. This CDR3 is built from 15 residues. DNA of the CDR3: TGTGCCAGCAGTGACTGGACAGGGCTACAAGAGACCCAGTACTTC. This sequence encodes CASSDWTGLQETQYF.

The chain carries TRBV11-3 and TRBJ1-1; D is ambiguous. V was clipped by 0 bases and J by 1 base, with 12 bases between them. The CDR3 spans 16 residues. Germline CDR1 is SGHNT and CDR2 is YENEEA. CDR3 coding DNA: TGTGCCAGCAGCTTAGAGGCAGTTGCCTGGAACACTGAAGCTTTCTTT. Amino acids: CASSLEAVAWNTEAFF.

This sequence joins TRBV15 and TRBJ1-2; unclear D gene. The ends were cut back, 0 bases at V and 5 bases at J, with 16 bases in the middle. Germline V CDR1 and CDR2: LNHNV, YYDKDF (reference sequence). The CDR3 sequence is 16 residues long. CDR3 loop: CATSRDIGTLEYGYTF. For the CDR3, the DNA is TGTGCCACCAGCAGAGATATAGGAACCCTGGAATATGGCTACACCTTC.

The V gene is TRBV5-1, the J gene TRBJ2-2; D unclear. This CDR3 contains 15 residues. Germline V gives CDR1 SGHRS, CDR2 YFSETQ. V lost 0 bases and J 0 bases, leaving 6 bases between the germline ends. CDR3 residues: CASSLAVPNTGELFF. The CDR3 region has the DNA TGCGCCAGCAGCTTGGCCGTCCCGAACACCGGGGAGCTGTTTTTT.

The chain recombines TRBV2 with TRBJ2-2; tentatively, D is TRBD2 (6 bases). Germline V gene data show CDR1 as SNHLY and CDR2 as FYNNEI. Trimming pared 3 bases from V and 7 bases from J, leaving 9 bases between. The CDR3 has 13 amino acids. CDR3 sequence (DNA): TGTGCCAGCAGTGACTGGGGAGGCGGGGAGCTGTTTTTT. Amino acids: CASSDWGGGELFF. The whole variable domain, remainder taken from reference TRBV2 and TRBJ2-2, is EPEVTQTPSHQVTQMGQEVILRCVPISNHLYFYWYRQILGQKVEFLVSFYNNEISEKSEIFDDQFSVERPDGSNFTLKIRSTKLEDSAMYFCASSDWGGGELFFGEGSRLTVL.

In this sample, this clone turned up once. V usage is TRBV27 and J usage is TRBJ2-7; D gene uncertain. Trimming cost V 4 bases and J 4 bases, with 17 bases left between them. CDR1 is MNHEY, CDR2 SMNVEV, per germline (reference sequence). The CDR3 contains 15 residues. In DNA form, the CDR3 reads TGTGCCAGCAGTTCCACTCAAGGCGCGAATTACGAGCAGTACTTC. Its translation: CASSSTQGANYEQYF.

This chain uses TRBV7-9 with TRBJ2-7; D gene uncertain. The CDR3 extends over 16 amino acids. Trimming stripped 2 bases from V and 4 bases from J, with 18 bases between. From germline, CDR1 is SEHNR and CDR2 FQNEAQ (reference sequence). The CDR3 loop reads CASSLNLGGFGYEQYF. The CDR3 DNA reads TGTGCCAGCAGCTTAAACTTAGGTGGGTTCGGGTACGAGCAGTACTTC.

The chain recombines TRBV9 with TRBJ1-1, with D possibly matching TRBD1 (6 bases). The germline V and J ends were trimmed by 4 bases and 5 bases, with 21 bases remaining between them. The CDR3 contains 16 residues. CDR1 and CDR2 from the germline V gene are SGDLS and YYNGEE. The DNA for the CDR3 is TGTGCCAGCAGCCCTCAGGTGGGGGGGGCGAGGACTGAAGCTTTCTTT. This codes for CASSPQVGGARTEAFF.

This clone appeared a few times. The J gene is TRBJ2-7, the V gene TRBV2; D unresolved. CDR3 length: 11 residues. The ends were cut back, 4 bases at V and 6 bases at J, with 7 bases in the middle. Germline CDR1 SNHLY, CDR2 FYNNEI. CDR3 amino acids: CASSAYVEQYF. CDR3 nucleotides: TGTGCCAGCAGTGCCTACGTCGAGCAGTACTTC.

The chain has TRBV7-2 and TRBJ2-2; unclear D gene. Germline lookup yields CDR1 SGHTA and CDR2 FQGNSA. The CDR3 consists of 13 residues. The V end lost 5 bases, the J end lost 0 bases, and 4 bases lay between the germline ends. CDR3 sequence reads: CASSGPNTGELFF. The CDR3, as DNA: TGTGCCAGCAGCGGCCCGAACACCGGGGAGCTGTTTTTT.

V is TRBV6-6 and J is TRBJ2-7; 9 nucleotides agree with TRBD1. The CDR3 is 14 residues long. V dropped 5 bases and J dropped 4; count of bases not matched to a gene: 6. CDR1 and CDR2 (germline): MNHNY, SVGAGI (reference sequence). CDR3 in amino acids: CASSPGTGKYEQYF. CDR3 coding DNA: TGTGCCAGCAGTCCCGGGACAGGGAAGTACGAGCAGTACTTC.

The chain combines TRBV7-2 with TRBJ1-4; 7 nucleotides line up with TRBD1. Germline V gene sequence: CDR1 SGHTA, CDR2 FQGNSA. With V trimmed by 6 bases and J by 3 bases, 7 bases remained unmatched. The CDR3 runs to 15 residues. The CDR3 loop is CASSSTGVANEKLFF. The CDR3 bases are TGTGCCAGCAGTTCCACAGGGGTGGCTAATGAAAAACTGTTTTTT.

The chain couples TRBV7-3 to TRBJ2-1; possible D gene TRBD1, 5 bases. V was pared by 5 bases and J by 6 bases, with 20 bases between. Germline CDR1 and CDR2: SGHTA and FQGTGA. CDR3 size: 16 residues. This CDR3 is CASSPWVGSGINEQFF. The CDR3 DNA follows: TGTGCCAGCAGCCCCTGGGTGGGATCAGGGATCAATGAGCAGTTCTTC. Complete variable domain (other parts from reference TRBV7-3 and TRBJ2-1): GAGVSQTPSNKVTEKGKYVELRCDPISGHTALYWYRQSLGQGPEFLIYFQGTGAADDSGLPNDRFFAVRPEGSVSTLKIQRTERGDSAVYLCASSPWVGSGINEQFFGPGTRLTVL.

J is TRBJ2-3 and V is TRBV2; no reliable D call. The germline V gene encodes CDR1 SNHLY and CDR2 FYNNEI. This CDR3 comprises 12 residues. Trimming removed 5 bases from V and 6 bases from J, with 9 bases in between. The CDR3 DNA follows: TGTGCCAGCAGTCGACGATTCGATACGCAGTATTTT. Its protein product is CASSRRFDTQYF. Filled out from reference TRBV2 and TRBJ2-3, the complete variable domain reads EPEVTQTPSHQVTQMGQEVILRCVPISNHLYFYWYRQILGQKVEFLVSFYNNEISEKSEIFDDQFSVERPDGSNFTLKIRSTKLEDSAMYFCASSRRFDTQYFGPGTRLTVL.

Comments on this clone: Other nucleotide sequences from this sample produce the same CDR3. CDR3 DNA: TGCGCCAGCAGCCGTGAATCTGGAAACACCATATATTTT. Amino acid sequence: CASSRESGNTIYF. The chain uses TRBV5-1 and TRBJ1-3; no firm D call. The CDR3 extends over 13 amino acids. The germline V gene encodes CDR1 SGHRS and CDR2 YFSETQ. V was cut by 4 bases and J by 1 base, with 6 bases left in between. Variable domain in full (rest from reference TRBV5-1 and TRBJ1-3): KAGVTQTPRYLIKTRGQQVTLSCSPISGHRSVSWYQQTPGQGLQFLFEYFSETQRNKGNFPGRFSGRQFSNSRSEMNVSTLELGDSALYLCASSRESGNTIYFGEGSWLTVV.